This T cell receptor (beta chain) was recorded in a study of T-cell reconstitution after alpha-beta-depleted transplantation in children. Study-wide points: Where alpha-beta T cells came from about two months after transplant was reportedly several hundred expanded graft clones. Recipient T cells and thymic progenitors that survived gave rise to the high TCRbeta diversity observed at day 60 in some patients. Counts and diversity of T cells one year after transplant came mostly from newly produced T cells.

Unique molecular identifiers were built into the TCRbeta library. TCRdb fed the PCR reads into MiXCR, producing one record per CDR3 protein. The sample gives about 460,000 distinct CDR3 sequences, approximately 10% of which show up once; 2% to 2.5% is in the top ten. This clonotype was detected many times. Its antigen remains unknown. Germline V gene sequence: CDR1 MDHEN, CDR2 SYDVKM. CDR3 length: 15 residues. Trimming pared 5 bases from V and 5 bases from J, leaving 18 bases between. The chain employs TRBV28 and TRBJ1-1; D may be TRBD1 (5 bases). The sequencing used PBMCs, collected before TCRalphabeta/CD19-depleted stem cell transplant. The receptor's source is a child under 10 years old with inherited bone marrow failure, due to receive a stem cell transplant. The CDR3 region is CASSPLRARGTEAFF. The CDR3 DNA is TGTGCCAGCAGTCCCCTCCGCGCAAGGGGTACTGAAGCTTTCTTT.